Detailed here is one T cell receptor beta chain. The ends were cut back, 5 bases at V and 0 bases at J, with 11 bases in the middle. Germline loops: CDR1 LNHDA, CDR2 SQIVND (reference sequence). The CDR3 is 15 amino acids. This record comes from a study of shared clonotypes between healthy human individuals. Using immunoSEQ multiplex PCR, the repertoire was profiled, and TCRdb retains in-frame clones only, with some absent. The sample carries about 490,000 clones, roughly 80% recorded once. The specimen sequenced was PBMCs. This TCR was sampled from a woman in her thirties or forties in good health. Some clones in this sample may be carry-over from other donors' samples. The rearrangement uses TRBV19 and TRBJ2-4, with D maybe TRBD2 (5 bases). Here the CDR3 reads CASSGLFLAKNIQYF. CDR3 sequence (DNA): TGTGCCAGTAGTGGACTGTTTCTAGCCAAAAACATTCAGTACTTC.